This entry lists 30 T cell receptor beta chains sequenced from one sample in a study of blood T cell repertoires in COVID-19. Profiled with immunoSEQ multiplex PCR; TCRdb holds only in-frame clones, not every one. This table has some 88,000 clones, 75% to 90% appearing once. Source material: peripheral blood. The receptors originated from a man aged 60 to 75 with acute or convalescent COVID-19.

The chain uses TRBV6-5 and TRBJ2-3; the D gene is possibly TRBD2 (6 bases). The germline V gene encodes CDR1 MNHEY and CDR2 SVGAGI. V was clipped by 5 bases and J by 5 bases, with 8 bases between them. The CDR3 consists of 12 residues. The CDR3 DNA reads TGTGCCAGCAGTCGGGGGATAGATACGCAGTATTTT. It is translated as CASSRGIDTQYF.

V gene TRBV3-1 (or the pseudogene TRBV3-2) combines with J gene TRBJ2-2; D gene unclear. This CDR3 spans 14 amino acids. Germline CDR1 reads LGHDT; CDR2 reads YNNKEL (reference sequence). V gave up 1 base and J gave up 5 bases, with 8 bases separating them. The CDR3 protein is CASSQALGTGELFF. CDR3 coding DNA: TGTGCCAGCAGCCAAGCCCTCGGGACCGGGGAGCTGTTTTTT.

The gene calls are TRBV21-1 and TRBJ2-2; the D segment call TRBD1 is taken from the table without a DNA check. TRBV21-1 constitutes a pseudogene. The CDR3 has 18 amino acids. The CDR3 sequence: CASSKRTGDYGNWGELFF. The CDR3 DNA follows: TGTGCCAGCAGCAAGCGTACAGGGGATTACGGGAATTGGGGGGAGCTGTTTTTT.

This rearrangement joins TRBV5-5 to TRBJ2-5; possible D gene TRBD1, 5 bases. Trimming stripped 4 bases from V and 2 bases from J, with 15 bases between. The CDR3 consists of 15 residues. CDR1 is SGHKS, CDR2 YYEKEE, per germline (reference sequence). The CDR3 DNA reads as TGTGCCAGCAGCCTAGGGCCGACAGCACAAGAGACCCAGTACTTC. Protein product: CASSLGPTAQETQYF.

This clone was seen once. The DNA of the CDR3 is TGTGCCTGGAGTTTGACAGGGAACACTGAAGCTTTCTTT. Its protein product is CAWSLTGNTEAFF. The rearrangement uses TRBV30 and TRBJ1-1; D perhaps matches TRBD1 (6 bases). V dropped 2 bases and J dropped 1 base, with 8 bases sitting between them. This CDR3 region has 13 residues. Germline CDR1 is GTSNPN and CDR2 is SVGIG (reference sequence).

V and J are TRBV3-1 (or the pseudogene TRBV3-2) and TRBJ2-3; weak D call: TRBD1 (6 bases). V was clipped by 4 bases and J by 2 bases, with 19 bases between them. The V gene's germline CDR1 is LGHDT and CDR2 YNNKEL (reference sequence). The CDR3 extends over 17 amino acids. For the CDR3, the DNA is TGTGCCAGCAGCCGGGCCACAGGTGGGACATACACAGATACGCAGTATTTT. Translating it yields CASSRATGGTYTDTQYF.

V is TRBV6-2 or TRBV6-3 and J is TRBJ2-3, with D possibly TRBD2 on 6 matching bases. V lost 0 bases and J 5 bases, leaving 18 bases between the germline ends. CDR3 length: 17 residues. Germline CDR1 and CDR2: MNHEY and SVGEGT. CDR3 sequence reads: CASSYSIGGLEKDTQYF. The CDR3 region has the DNA TGTGCCAGCAGTTACTCGATTGGGGGACTCGAGAAAGATACGCAGTATTTT.

In DNA form, the CDR3 reads TGTGCCAGTAGTCGGGACATGGGTAGGGAGACCCAGTACTTC. Its translation: CASSRDMGRETQYF. The rearrangement joins TRBV19 to TRBJ2-5, with a weak D call TRBD1 (6 bases). V lost 5 bases, J lost 5 bases, and 15 bases lay in between. Germline V lookup: CDR1 LNHDA, CDR2 SQIVND (reference sequence). CDR3 length: 14 amino acids.

The chain joins TRBV10-3 to TRBJ2-5, with D possibly TRBD1 on 5 matching bases. Looked up from germline, CDR1 is ENHRY and CDR2 is SYGVKD. The CDR3 sequence is 14 residues long. Trimming left V 3 bases short and J 4 bases short, with 12 bases between. In DNA, the CDR3 is TGTGCCATCAGTGAATCTGTCCAGGGAGAGACCCAGTACTTC. Its translation is CAISESVQGETQYF.

This clone is a singleton in its sample. The chain is built from TRBV30 and TRBJ1-2; D call uncertain. The CDR3 is made up of 11 amino acids. Trimming removed 3 bases from V and 5 bases from J, with 7 bases in between. The germline V gene encodes CDR1 GTSNPN and CDR2 SVGIG (reference sequence). The DNA of the CDR3 is TGTGCCTGGAGGGCGGTATATGGCTACACCTTC. Protein sequence: CAWRAVYGYTF. Full variable domain (remainder filled in from reference TRBV30 and TRBJ1-2): SQTIHQWPATLVQPVGSPLSLECTVEGTSNPNLYWYRQAAGRGLQLLFYSVGIGQISSEVPQNLSASRPQDRQFILSSKKLLLSDSGFYLCAWRAVYGYTFGSGTRLTVV.

The V and J genes are TRBV4-1 and TRBJ1-2, with TRBD1 matching 8 bases. Germline CDR1 MGHRA, CDR2 YSYEKL. The CDR3 extends over 15 amino acids. Germline trimming cut 3 bases from V and 7 bases from J; bases unmatched to any gene: 10. The CDR3 sequence is CASSHGQGRSGGYTF. The CDR3 DNA is TGCGCCAGCAGCCACGGACAGGGACGAAGCGGTGGCTACACCTTC.

The chain uses TRBV28 and TRBJ2-7; no reliable D call. V was clipped by 3 bases and J by 2 bases, with 8 bases between them. The CDR3 is made up of 13 amino acids. The germline CDR1 and CDR2 sequences are MDHEN and SYDVKM. The CDR3 loop is CASSFNNAYEQYF. The CDR3 region has the DNA TGTGCCAGCAGTTTCAACAACGCCTACGAGCAGTACTTC.

This chain connects TRBV5-1 to TRBJ1-1; possibly TRBD1 for D (5 bases). V lost 5 bases and J lost 5, with 19 bases in between. Germline CDR1 is SGHRS and CDR2 is YFSETQ. The length of the CDR3 is 15 residues. The CDR3 sequence is CASRAQTAGRTEAFF. CDR3 coding DNA: TGCGCCAGCAGAGCACAAACGGCGGGGCGTACTGAAGCTTTCTTT.

The rearrangement links TRBV7-9 to TRBJ1-5; 7 nucleotides align to TRBD1. The CDR3 has 14 amino acids. Unmatched junction bases numbered 3, after V lost 5 bases and J lost 2 bases. Germline V gene data show CDR1 as SEHNR and CDR2 as FQNEAQ (reference sequence). The CDR3 reads CASSEDRGNQPQHF. In nucleotides, the CDR3 is TGTGCCAGCAGCGAAGACAGGGGCAATCAGCCCCAGCATTTT.

This clone turned up a few times. The chain uses TRBV27 and TRBJ1-2; no firm D call. The CDR3 totals 13 residues. The V and J ends lost 0 bases and 4 bases respectively, with 6 bases between them. CDR1 is MNHEY and CDR2 is SMNVEV in the germline V gene (reference sequence). The CDR3 region has the DNA TGTGCCAGCAGTTTATCGGGCCGCTATGGCTACACCTTC. It is translated as CASSLSGRYGYTF.

J is TRBJ2-5 and V is TRBV11-2, with D unclear. V was shortened by 2 bases and J by 1 base, with 8 bases between the two germline ends. The CDR3 is 14 residues long. Germline V gene data show CDR1 as SGHAT and CDR2 as FQNNGV. The CDR3 loop reads CASSLYLAQETQYF. CDR3 in DNA: TGTGCCAGCAGCTTATATTTGGCCCAAGAGACCCAGTACTTC.

The V and J genes are TRBV10-1 and TRBJ2-7; weak D call: TRBD1 (5 bases). Trimming took 0 bases from V and 4 from J, leaving 7 bases between them. The germline V gene has CDR1 WNHNN and CDR2 SYGVQD (reference sequence). There are 13 residues in the CDR3. CDR3 DNA: TGCGCCAGCAGTGAGTCAGGGGCTTACGAGCAGTACTTC. It translates to CASSESGAYEQYF.

The chain carries TRBV28 and TRBJ1-2, with 7 bases aligning to TRBD1. The CDR3 is made up of 14 amino acids. V shed 4 bases, J shed 8 bases, and the junction held 10 bases outside the gene matches. The V gene's germline CDR1 is MDHEN and CDR2 SYDVKM. The CDR3 region has the DNA TGTGCCAGCAGTTCGATAGGTACAGGGGCGGGCTACACCTTC. Translating it yields CASSSIGTGAGYTF.

In its sample, this clone was seen once. V and J are TRBV25-1 and TRBJ1-6; 8 nucleotides align to TRBD1. CDR3 length: 14 amino acids. Unmatched junction bases numbered 7, after V lost 7 bases and J lost 8 bases. Per the germline V gene, CDR1 is MGHDK and CDR2 is SYGVNS. DNA of the CDR3: TGTGCCAGCACCAGAGGACAGGGTTATTCACCCCTCCACTTT. Encoded protein: CASTRGQGYSPLHF.

CDR3: CASSLGTGSEKLFF. The DNA for the CDR3 is TGTGCCAGCAGCCTAGGGACAGGGAGTGAAAAACTGTTTTTT. The J gene is TRBJ1-4, the V gene TRBV5-5; 9 bases fit TRBD1. CDR1 and CDR2 (germline): SGHKS, YYEKEE (reference sequence). The CDR3 consists of 14 residues. V trimming: 4 bases; J trimming: 7 bases; junction bases outside the gene matches: 5.

This clone was seen a few times. The chain joins TRBV7-2 to TRBJ2-5; the D gene is possibly TRBD2 (7 bases). V lost 1 base and J lost 6, with 15 bases in between. Germline loops: CDR1 SGHTA, CDR2 FQGNSA. This CDR3 comprises 15 residues. The CDR3 is CASSLVAGEGQTQYF. The DNA of the CDR3 is TGTGCCAGCAGCTTAGTTGCAGGGGAGGGGCAGACCCAGTACTTC. The whole variable domain, remainder taken from reference TRBV7-2 and TRBJ2-5, is GAGVSQSPSNKVTEKGKDVELRCDPISGHTALYWYRQSLGQGLEFLIYFQGNSAPDKSGLPSDRFSAERTGGSVSTLTIQRTQQEDSAVYLCASSLVAGEGQTQYFGPGTRLLVL.

This clone has a handful of counts. The chain is built from TRBV5-1 and TRBJ1-3; TRBD1 agrees at 9 bases. J gave up 0 bases and V 3 bases, and 4 bases lay outside the gene matches. Per the germline V gene, CDR1 is SGHRS and CDR2 is YFSETQ. This CDR3 region has 16 residues. The CDR3 DNA follows: TGCGCCAGCAGCTGGGACAGGGCCGACTCTGGAAACACCATATATTTT. The encoded protein is CASSWDRADSGNTIYF.

The chain joins TRBV6-2 or TRBV6-3 to TRBJ2-1; 10 nucleotides line up with TRBD1. Germline V gives CDR1 MNHEY, CDR2 SVGEGT. V lost 2 bases and J lost 12; bases outside the gene matches: 7. The CDR3 is 14 amino acids. The CDR3 DNA is TGTGCCAGCAGTTACCTGGGACAGGGGATGGGGCAGTTCTTC. The encoded protein is CASSYLGQGMGQFF.

The chain carries TRBV7-2 and TRBJ1-2, with TRBD1 matching 11 bases. CDR3 length: 15 amino acids. Germline trimming cut 2 bases from V and 3 bases from J; bases unmatched to any gene: 2. Germline V gene data show CDR1 as SGHTA and CDR2 as FQGNSA. Written as DNA, the CDR3 is TGTGCCAGCAGCTTAAGGACAGGGGGCGACTATGGCTACACCTTC. Amino acid sequence: CASSLRTGGDYGYTF.

The chain couples TRBV5-1 to TRBJ2-1; no clear D. Germline V lookup: CDR1 SGHRS, CDR2 YFSETQ. The CDR3 sequence is 16 residues long. V lost 0 bases and J lost 4, with 14 bases in between. For the CDR3, the DNA is TGCGCCAGCAGCTTGGAGCCCACTATTACTTACAATGAGCAGTTCTTC. It specifies CASSLEPTITYNEQFF.

The CDR3 DNA is TGTGCCTGGTTCGACTCGGACAGAACGAACACTGAAGCTTTCTTT. Its protein is CAWFDSDRTNTEAFF. V and J are TRBV30 and TRBJ1-1; a possible D gene is TRBD1 (6 bases). The CDR3 covers 15 residues. V gave up 5 bases and J gave up 1 base, with 17 bases separating them. Per germline, CDR1 GTSNPN and CDR2 SVGIG (reference sequence).

V usage is TRBV7-8 and J usage is TRBJ1-5, with 10 nucleotides matching TRBD1. This CDR3 is built from 14 residues. CDR1 SGHVS and CDR2 FQNEAQ come from the germline V gene. V shed 3 bases, J shed 9 bases, and the junction held 5 bases outside the gene matches. The CDR3 DNA follows: TGTGCCAGCAGCTTGACAGGGGGCCAGGCGCCCCAGCATTTT. Encoded protein: CASSLTGGQAPQHF.

The gene calls are TRBV10-2 and TRBJ2-7; TRBD1 aligns across 7 bases. The CDR3 has 11 amino acids. The germline gives CDR1 WSHSY, CDR2 SAAADI. The junction had 4 bases not matched to a gene; V was cut back by 7 bases and J by 7 bases. Here the CDR3 reads CASKTGLEQYF. In DNA, the CDR3 is TGCGCCAGCAAGACAGGGTTAGAGCAGTACTTC.

The J gene is TRBJ1-1, the V gene TRBV12-5; no reliable D call. The CDR3 is 16 amino acids. Between the trimmed V and J ends, which lost 0 bases and 5 bases, there was a span of 16 bases. Germline V gene data show CDR1 as LGHNT and CDR2 as FRNRAP. In DNA form, the CDR3 reads TGTGCTAGTGGTTTGGTACCTTTGGGGTCGGGGACTGAAGCTTTCTTT. Amino acids: CASGLVPLGSGTEAFF.

This chain links TRBV7-9 with TRBJ1-1; 8 positions match TRBD1. Germline trimming cut 5 bases from V and 4 bases from J; bases unmatched to any gene: 9. The CDR3 loop spans 15 amino acids. The germline V gene encodes CDR1 SEHNR and CDR2 FQNEAQ (reference sequence). This CDR3 is CASSEFGQGPTEAFF. CDR3 coding DNA: TGTGCCAGCAGCGAGTTTGGACAGGGCCCCACTGAAGCTTTCTTT. The full variable domain, completed using reference TRBV7-9 and TRBJ1-1, is DTGVSQNPRHKITKRGQNVTFRCDPISEHNRLYWYRQTLGQGPEFLTYFQNEAQLEKSRLLSDRFSAERPKGSFSTLEIQRTEQGDSAMYLCASSEFGQGPTEAFFGQGTRLTVV.